The TCR beta chain under discussion was sequenced for a study of Graves' ophthalmopathy and Graves' hyperthyroidism. Study-wide background: Peripheral blood was collected at initial diagnosis, before any treatment.

Whole-study results and caveats: The model's prediction of ophthalmopathy progression had about 70% sensitivity and roughly 72% specificity.

About this clonotype itself: The antigen is undetermined.

Amplification targeted the TCR beta CDR3 regions, with RNA transcripts as the source material. First-round RT-PCR used HTBI primers; second-round multiplex PCR followed. Each CDR3 protein is one row after TCRdb ran MiXCR on the multiplex PCR reads. Seen here are 300,000 to 350,000 distinct CDR3 sequences, roughly a sixth observed once, and the top ten hold roughly an eighth. Reliance was placed on clinical symptoms, serum thyroxine, TRAb, thyroid ultrasound and orbital computed tomography for diagnosis. Specimen: peripheral blood. The clonotype originates from an adult man with Graves' ophthalmopathy.

The CDR3 region has the DNA TGTGCCAGCAGCCAAGACGTTTTAGCGGGAGCCGAGCAGTACTTC. Its protein is CASSQDVLAGAEQYF. V is TRBV4-2 and J is TRBJ2-7; 9 nucleotides line up with TRBD2. The CDR3 is 15 residues long. From germline, CDR1 is LGHNA and CDR2 YNFKEQ. V dropped 0 bases and J dropped 6; count of bases not matched to a gene: 6.